This T cell receptor (beta chain) originates from a study of T cell repertoires in cytomegalovirus infection. Study context: An indication of both CMV infection and matching HLA type came from public TCR beta signatures.

MiXCR, applied by TCRdb to the reads, yields one record per CDR3 protein. The table has about 450,000 distinct CDR3 sequences, about a third seen once. Germline loops: CDR1 SGHVS, CDR2 FNYEAQ. This CDR3 comprises 15 residues. Turning to this clonotype: Antigen: not known. It may be a read error: a sequence one base away is much more abundant.

Overall study results and limits: HLA-C-restricted CMV clonotypes gave the most frequent clonotype in two of eight donors.

The sample comprised PBMCs. The V call is TRBV7-6, the J call TRBJ1-3; no firm D call. This TCR was sampled from a human donor in good health (CMV status not recorded). Some clones in this sample may be carry-over from other donors' samples. Here the CDR3 DNA reads TGTGTCAGCAGCTTAGTGTCGGCCTCTGGAAACACCATATATTTT. Its translation: CVSSLVSASGNTIYF.